Each of the 5 T cell receptor beta chains below was sequenced from the same sample in a study of low-dose radiotherapy and immunotherapy resistance in tumors. Both TCRalpha and TCRbeta chains were reverse transcribed with V-gene-specific primers. The authors amplified TCRs for 15 to 25 PCR cycles with a constant-region primer and a V-primer adapter. TCRdb recomputed calls from the reads with MiXCR, one row per CDR3 protein. Among tens of thousands of distinct CDR3 sequences listed, less than 25% were seen once. The time point: after trial treatment. Treatment: LDRT plus nivolumab, ipilimumab, low-dose cyclophosphamide and aspirin (RACIN trial). This specimen consisted of PBMCs, obtained after low-dose radiotherapy plus immunotherapy. All receptors come from a female donor with ovarian cancer.

This clonotype was seen only a few times. The V gene is TRBV29-1, the J gene TRBJ1-3, with unresolved D. The germline V gene has CDR1 SQVTM and CDR2 ANQGSEA. The CDR3 sequence is 15 residues long. Trimming shortened V by 5 bases and J by 0 bases, and 14 bases separated the two germline ends. CDR3 in DNA: TGCAGCGTTATCAACACCCCAGTCTCTGGAAACACCATATATTTT. Residues: CSVINTPVSGNTIYF.

V and J are TRBV5-1 and TRBJ2-3, with 10 bases fitting TRBD2. In germline, CDR1 is SGHRS, CDR2 YFSETQ. V dropped 8 bases and J dropped 2; count of bases not matched to a gene: 8. The CDR3 contains 15 residues. In nucleotides, the CDR3 is TGCGCCAGTCGACCTAGCGGGAGTTCCACAGATACGCAGTATTTT. The encoded protein is CASRPSGSSTDTQYF.

This clonotype was counted ten times or more. CDR3 sequence reads: CASSLRQGGYEQYF. For the CDR3, the DNA is TGTGCCAGCTCACTACGACAGGGGGGGTACGAGCAGTACTTC. The chain combines TRBV18 with TRBJ2-7; 9 positions match TRBD1. The CDR3 length is 14 residues. Trimming cost V 4 bases and J 4 bases; bases outside gene matches: 5. Germline values: CDR1 KGHSH, CDR2 LQKENI.

The V call is TRBV28, the J call TRBJ2-7; perhaps D is TRBD1 or TRBD2 (7 bases each). The CDR3 has 14 amino acids. CDR1 and CDR2 (germline): MDHEN, SYDVKM. Trimming cost V 7 bases and J 4 bases, with 17 bases left between them. The CDR3 sequence: CASTDPGGGYEQYF. Here the CDR3 DNA reads TGTGCCAGCACCGACCCAGGGGGAGGGTACGAGCAGTACTTC.

This clonotype appeared many times. The CDR3 coding sequence is TGTGCCAGCAGTTTAGGGGGACTAGCGGGACAAGAGACCCAGTACTTC. It encodes CASSLGGLAGQETQYF. V gene TRBV12-3 or TRBV12-4 combines with J gene TRBJ2-5; 13 nucleotides agree with TRBD2. V was pared by 1 base and J by 2 bases, with 1 base of the junction left unmatched. This CDR3 has 16 amino acids.